This passage covers 2 T cell receptor beta chains from one sample sequenced in a study of CD8+ T cells in alopecia areata. Extracted from the samples, RNA was reverse transcribed into cDNA to serve as the sequencing template. TCRdb keeps only in-frame clones here, not all; method: immunoSEQ multiplex PCR. Of fewer than 200,000 clones listed, 50% to 65% were seen once; the top ten hold 11% to 15%. Specified treatment: oral pan-JAK inhibitor, 5-10 mg twice daily. The sequencing used CD4+ T cells sorted from blood, collected at week 24, from a patient treated with tofacitinib. These receptors originate from a human donor with alopecia areata.

The chain couples TRBV9 to TRBJ1-2; the D is unclear. The V gene lost 2 bases and the J gene lost 5 bases, with 13 bases spanning the gap. CDR1 is SGDLS and CDR2 is YYNGEE in the germline V gene. The CDR3 has 14 residues. The CDR3 DNA is TGTGCCAGCAGCGTCGTCCGTTGGGGTTATGGCTACACCTTC. This gives the protein CASSVVRWGYGYTF.

V gene TRBV11-2 combines with J gene TRBJ1-2, with unresolved D. Trimming removed 2 bases at V and 8 bases at J, with 9 bases between. This CDR3 has 12 amino acids. Germline V CDR1 and CDR2: SGHAT, FQNNGV. CDR3 bases: TGTGCCAGCAGCTTATATCGGTCGGGCTACACCTTC. It is translated as CASSLYRSGYTF.